The entry below gives a single TCR beta chain sequence along with its context. This record comes from a study of radiotherapy plus CTLA-4 blockade in lung cancer. Across the whole study: Objective responses were seen in 18% of patients, disease control in about 30%.

Libraries were prepared by immunoSEQ multiplex PCR; TCRdb keeps only in-frame clonotypes and omits some of them. The sample holds about 35,000 clones; more than 70% are singletons and the top ten take 5% to 7.5%. The material sequenced was peripheral blood, taken from a patient treated with radiotherapy plus ipilimumab. The clonotype originates from a human donor with non-small cell lung cancer who had stable disease on radiotherapy plus ipilimumab.

The CDR3 protein is CASSSKWRTGKNTEAFF. The CDR3 DNA sequence: TGTGCCAGCAGTTCAAAATGGCGGACAGGGAAGAACACTGAAGCTTTCTTT. This chain uses TRBV28 with TRBJ1-1; TRBD1 matches 8 bases. With 4 bases clipped from V and 1 base from J, the junction kept 11 bases outside the gene matches. The CDR3 covers 17 residues. Germline CDR1 MDHEN, CDR2 SYDVKM. The whole variable domain, remainder taken from reference TRBV28 and TRBJ1-1, is DVKVTQSSRYLVKRTGEKVFLECVQDMDHENMFWYRQDPGLGLRLIYFSYDVKMKEKGDIPEGYSVSREKKERFSLILESASTNQTSMYLCASSSKWRTGKNTEAFFGQGTRLTVV.